This T cell receptor (beta chain) comes out of a study of blood T cell repertoires in COVID-19. Whole-study context: From T cells, B-cell-depleted T cells, or PBMCs came the material, which was cDNA or gDNA.

This clone was found a few times. TCRdb's copy holds only in-frame clones and misses some; the assay was immunoSEQ multiplex PCR. The repertoire holds under 350,000 clones, with approximately 83% as singletons. CDR1 is SEHNR and CDR2 is FQNEAQ in the germline V gene (reference sequence). The CDR3 is made up of 15 amino acids. Trimming at V came to 2 bases and at J to 8 bases, leaving 6 bases not matched to a gene. The sequencing input was PBMCs or T cells enriched from blood (not recorded which). The receptor comes from a woman aged 40 to 49 with acute COVID-19. The genes are TRBV7-9 and TRBJ1-6, with TRBD1 matching 7 bases. This chain's CDR3 is CASSLRQGAYSPLHF. In DNA form, the CDR3 reads TGTGCCAGCAGCTTAAGACAGGGAGCGTATTCACCCCTCCACTTT.